This T cell receptor beta chain came from a study of breast tumors, draining lymph nodes, adjacent tissues. General study results and limits: Luminal-like breast cancer showed significantly greater tumor-nontumor repertoire similarity than basal-like breast cancer did. The lymph node origin of tumor T cells was framed as consistent with a hypothesis, not demonstrated.

In TCRdb, the multiplex PCR reads were re-called with MiXCR into one record per CDR3 protein. The table includes approximately 280,000 distinct CDR3 sequences, 30% detected once. On this clonotype itself: What it binds is not known.

The lymph nodes were axillary draining lymph nodes from breast cancer patients. V dropped 3 bases and J dropped 4 bases, with 3 bases sitting between them. CDR1 and CDR2 from the germline V gene are WNHNN and SYGVQD (reference sequence). This CDR3 contains 12 residues. The clonotype originates from a female donor with breast cancer. Some clones in this sample may be carry-over from other donors' samples. This chain joins TRBV10-1 and TRBJ2-2; unclear D gene. What was sequenced was axillary lymph node tissue. The CDR3 loop reads CASSDPTGELFF. The DNA for the CDR3 is TGCGCCAGCAGTGATCCCACCGGGGAGCTGTTTTTT.